This TCR beta chain was found in a study of shared clonotypes between healthy human individuals. Whole-study results and caveats: Relative to clonotypes present in all four donors, those not shared had lower generation probabilities.

Donors had no recently reported acute infections or vaccinations and were HIV-negative. Points on this clone: Antigen specificity is unknown.

Some clones are missing from TCRdb's copy, which holds only in-frame ones; the method was immunoSEQ multiplex PCR. The sample consists of fewer than 1.6 million clones, roughly 98.5% of them appearing once. The receptor comes from a man aged 30 to 39 in good health. Input material: naive CD4+ T cells sorted from blood. Subset denoted: CD45RA+ positively selected.

The CDR3 bases are TGTGCCAGCAGCCAATCGGGGGAAGAGACCCAGTACTTC. This encodes CASSQSGEETQYF. The chain links TRBV16 to TRBJ2-5; D is possibly TRBD1 or TRBD2 (5 bases each). CDR1 and CDR2 from the germline V gene are KGHSY and FQNENV. The CDR3 runs 13 residues. The V end lost 0 bases, the J end lost 3 bases, and 5 bases lay between the germline ends.